Listed here are 32 T cell receptor beta chains from one sample, sequenced in a study of control samples from healthy donors and cancer patients. The method was immunoSEQ multiplex PCR; TCRdb's version includes in-frame clones alone and lacks a portion of them. The sample shows over 85,000 clones, approximately 93% of them seen only once. The sequenced sample consisted of blood. Receptors were obtained from a woman aged 25 to 39 in good health.

The chain uses TRBV18 and TRBJ2-7; perhaps TRBD2 as D (5 bases). Germline CDR1 and CDR2: KGHSH and LQKENI. This CDR3 comprises 17 residues. V was shortened by 2 bases and J by 5 bases, with 22 bases between the two germline ends. The CDR3 coding sequence is TGTGCCAGCTCACCAACTTTCACACCGCGCTCCGGGAACGAGCAGTACTTC. It translates to CASSPTFTPRSGNEQYF.

This clone appeared a single time. The chain uses TRBV2 and TRBJ1-4, with 7 nucleotides matching TRBD1. CDR1 is SNHLY and CDR2 is FYNNEI in the germline V gene. V shed 6 bases and J 5 bases; nucleotides not matched to a gene: 9. The CDR3 contains 15 residues. CDR3 in DNA: TGTGCCAGCAGCGCCAGGACAGGTAGAAATGAAAAACTGTTTTTT. Its translation: CASSARTGRNEKLFF.

The chain joins TRBV5-8 to TRBJ1-6, with TRBD1 matching 8 bases. CDR1 is SGHTS and CDR2 is YDEGEE in the germline V gene. The CDR3 covers 15 residues. V gave up 2 bases and J gave up 6 bases; unmatched junction bases: 4. CDR3 DNA: TGTGCCAGCAGCTTCCGGACAGGGTCTAATTCACCCCTCCACTTT. It yields the protein CASSFRTGSNSPLHF. Together with reference TRBV5-8 and TRBJ1-6, the CDR3 gives the full variable domain: EAGVTQSPTHLIKTRGQQATLRCSPISGHTSVYWYQQALGLGLQFLLWYDEGEERNRGNFPPRFSGRQFPNYSSELNVNALELEDSALYLCASSFRTGSNSPLHFGNGTRLTVT.

The rearrangement uses TRBV29-1 and TRBJ1-1, with D perhaps matching TRBD1 (5 bases). This CDR3 spans 12 amino acids. Trimming removed 2 bases from V and 10 bases from J, with 14 bases in between. Germline V gene data show CDR1 as SQVTM and CDR2 as ANQGSEA. CDR3 DNA sequence: TGCAGCGTTGAAAAAGGGGCTAAAGGAGCTTTCTTT. Translating gives CSVEKGAKGAFF. Looking up the rest from reference TRBV29-1 and TRBJ1-1 gives the full variable domain: SAVISQKPSRDICQRGTSLTIQCQVDSQVTMMFWYRQQPGQSLTLIATANQGSEATYESGFVIDKFPISRPNLTFSTLTVSNMSPEDSSIYLCSVEKGAKGAFFGQGTRLTVV.

This sequence joins TRBV30 and TRBJ1-2, with D unclear. V dropped 1 base and J dropped 1 base, with 7 bases sitting between them. This CDR3 has 13 residues. Germline lookup yields CDR1 GTSNPN and CDR2 SVGIG (reference sequence). The CDR3 protein is CAWSDRRNYGYTF. The CDR3 DNA reads TGTGCCTGGAGTGATCGACGTAACTATGGCTACACCTTC.

The chain uses TRBV6-4 and TRBJ2-2; 7 bases match TRBD2. Germline V CDR1 and CDR2: MRHNA, SNTAGT. Trimming cost V 6 bases and J 3 bases; bases outside gene matches: 4. The CDR3 is made up of 14 amino acids. CDR3 nucleotide sequence: TGTGCCAGCAGACGGGGGGAACACACCGGGGAGCTGTTTTTT. Translating it yields CASRRGEHTGELFF.

The sample holds a few counts of this clone. This chain uses TRBV7-9 with TRBJ1-6; 8 nucleotides match TRBD1. V lost 5 bases, J lost 5 bases, and 8 bases stayed unmatched. Germline values: CDR1 SEHNR, CDR2 FQNEAQ (reference sequence). The CDR3 runs to 16 residues. CDR3 protein: CASSLQGGLNNSPLHF. The CDR3, as DNA: TGTGCCAGCAGCCTACAGGGGGGGTTGAATAATTCACCCCTCCACTTT.

The rearrangement joins TRBV9 to TRBJ1-6; a possible D gene is TRBD1 (6 bases). CDR3 length: 16 residues. The V gene lost 4 bases and the J gene lost 6 bases, with 17 bases spanning the gap. CDR1 and CDR2 (germline): SGDLS, YYNGEE. As DNA, the CDR3 is TGTGCCAGCAGCCCTACCCGAGACAGGTTTAATTCACCCCTCCACTTT. Amino acid sequence: CASSPTRDRFNSPLHF.

The rearrangement uses TRBV28 and TRBJ1-2, with D perhaps matching TRBD1 (5 bases). The length of the CDR3 is 12 residues. Germline V gene sequence: CDR1 MDHEN, CDR2 SYDVKM. V lost 8 bases, J lost 4 bases, and 11 bases lay in between. The CDR3 sequence is CASRGEVYGYTF. The CDR3 DNA reads as TGTGCCAGCCGGGGGGAGGTCTATGGCTACACCTTC.

This chain links TRBV3-1 (or the pseudogene TRBV3-2) with TRBJ2-2, with no clear D. Germline V gene lookup returns CDR1 LGHDT and CDR2 YNNKEL (reference sequence). The CDR3 spans 17 residues. Between the trimmed V and J ends, which lost 2 bases and 5 bases, there was a span of 18 bases. The CDR3 reads CASSQRSGSISTGELFF. DNA for the CDR3: TGTGCCAGCAGCCAACGCTCAGGATCAATTTCGACCGGGGAGCTGTTTTTT.

The rearrangement uses TRBV28 and TRBJ1-2; 7 nucleotides agree with TRBD1. J lost 8 bases, V lost 6 bases, and 6 bases had no gene match. The length of the CDR3 is 12 residues. Per the germline V gene, CDR1 is MDHEN and CDR2 is SYDVKM. The DNA for the CDR3 is TGTGCCAGCAGACAGGGGTCTGGGGGCTACACCTTC. Translation: CASRQGSGGYTF.

This chain joins TRBV28 and TRBJ1-6; D gene uncertain. V lost 3 bases, J lost 6 bases, and 9 bases lay in between. CDR1 and CDR2 (germline): MDHEN, SYDVKM. The CDR3 sequence is 14 residues long. The CDR3 DNA reads TGTGCCAGCAGTTTGGGTCAGTTTAATTCACCCCTCCACTTT. This encodes CASSLGQFNSPLHF.

This chain connects TRBV9 to TRBJ2-1; 7 bases are a match to TRBD1. Germline assignment: CDR1 SGDLS and CDR2 YYNGEE. The CDR3 contains 15 residues. The trim removed 1 base at V and 5 bases at J, leaving 6 bases unmatched. CDR3 sequence reads: CASSVRQGGDNEQFF. The CDR3 nucleotides are TGTGCCAGCAGCGTAAGACAGGGTGGGGACAATGAGCAGTTCTTC.

The chain employs TRBV6-5 and TRBJ2-7; 8 nucleotides align to TRBD2. V was clipped by 6 bases and J by 1 base; unmatched bases: 5. Germline V gene data show CDR1 as MNHEY and CDR2 as SVGAGI. The length of the CDR3 is 14 residues. The CDR3 sequence is CASRDGRGSYEQYF. As DNA, the CDR3 is TGTGCCAGCAGAGACGGGAGGGGTTCCTACGAGCAGTACTTC.

The CDR3: CASSPERHQETQYF. The CDR3 DNA is TGTGCCAGCAGCCCGGAGCGGCACCAAGAGACCCAGTACTTC. The J gene is TRBJ2-5, the V gene TRBV4-2, with TRBD2 as a possible D gene (5 bases). Germline CDR1 and CDR2: LGHNA and YNFKEQ. The CDR3 has 14 residues. V was shortened by 4 bases and J by 0 bases, with 9 bases between the two germline ends.

The rearrangement joins TRBV11-2 to TRBJ2-1; 9 positions match TRBD2. J gave up 6 bases and V 4 bases, and 10 bases lay outside the gene matches. CDR3 length: 16 residues. Looked up from germline, CDR1 is SGHAT and CDR2 is FQNNGV. DNA of the CDR3: TGTGCCAGCAGCTCCCTCGAAGCGGGGGGAATCAATGAGCAGTTCTTC. This gives the protein CASSSLEAGGINEQFF. Full variable domain (remainder filled in from reference TRBV11-2 and TRBJ2-1): EAGVAQSPRYKIIEKRQSVAFWCNPISGHATLYWYQQILGQGPKLLIQFQNNGVVDDSQLPKDRFSAERLKGVDSTLKIQPAKLEDSAVYLCASSSLEAGGINEQFFGPGTRLTVL.

This clone has a single count. This rearrangement joins TRBV11-2 to TRBJ2-7; D might be TRBD2 (6 bases). Per the germline V gene, CDR1 is SGHAT and CDR2 is FQNNGV. The V end lost 5 bases, the J end lost 0 bases, and 14 bases lay between the germline ends. CDR3 length equals 15 residues. The CDR3 nucleotides are TGTGCCAGCAGCCCCTGGGCTAGCGACTCCTACGAGCAGTACTTC. It is translated as CASSPWASDSYEQYF.

The chain couples TRBV7-3 to TRBJ1-1; D gene ambiguous. CDR1 is SGHTA and CDR2 is FQGTGA in the germline V gene. This CDR3 has 13 residues. Trimming cost V 4 bases and J 3 bases, with 9 bases left between them. The CDR3 loop is CASSSNWDTEAFF. In DNA form, the CDR3 reads TGTGCCAGCAGCTCAAATTGGGACACTGAAGCTTTCTTT.

This clone appeared a single time. This sequence joins TRBV2 and TRBJ1-5; a possible D gene is TRBD1 (6 bases). The germline V and J ends were trimmed by 9 bases and 6 bases, with 15 bases remaining between them. This CDR3 is built from 13 residues. Germline assignment: CDR1 SNHLY and CDR2 FYNNEI. The CDR3 spells CASTTGFSQPQHF. In nucleotides, the CDR3 is TGTGCCAGTACCACAGGGTTTTCTCAGCCCCAGCATTTT.

The chain links TRBV21-1 to TRBJ1-1. TRBV21-1 is marked as a pseudogene. This CDR3 region has 11 residues. The CDR3 spells CASRVDTEAFF. The CDR3 DNA sequence: TGTGCCAGCAGGGTGGACACTGAAGCTTTCTTT.

The chain uses TRBV19 and TRBJ1-3; maybe TRBD1 (6 bases). Germline-derived CDR1 and CDR2 are LNHDA and SQIVND (reference sequence). V lost 1 base, J lost 3 bases, and 19 bases lay in between. This CDR3 is built from 18 residues. For the CDR3, the DNA is TGTGCCAGTAGTATAGTAGGAGTGGGGGGCTTGAGTGGAAACACCATATATTTT. Protein product: CASSIVGVGGLSGNTIYF.

The chain joins TRBV19 to TRBJ1-3; TRBD1 might be the D (5 bases). Germline values: CDR1 LNHDA, CDR2 SQIVND (reference sequence). This CDR3 spans 17 amino acids. V lost 7 bases and J lost 1, with 20 bases in between. CDR3 in amino acids: CASTRRGHRGSGNTIYF. The CDR3, as DNA: TGTGCCAGTACCCGCCGGGGCCATCGGGGGTCTGGAAACACCATATATTTT.

The chain carries TRBV6-5 and TRBJ2-1; D may be TRBD2 (6 bases). This CDR3 is built from 15 residues. The V gene's germline CDR1 is MNHEY and CDR2 SVGAGI. V was trimmed by 2 bases and J by 6 bases, leaving 14 bases between them. The CDR3 DNA follows: TGTGCCAGCAGTTACGAGATAGCGGAGTCCAATGAGCAGTTCTTC. Translating it yields CASSYEIAESNEQFF.

The gene calls are TRBV3-1 (or the pseudogene TRBV3-2) and TRBJ2-2; D possibly corresponds to TRBD2 (7 bases). CDR1 is LGHDT and CDR2 is YNNKEL in the germline V gene (reference sequence). V lost 2 bases to trimming and J lost 7 bases, with 11 bases between them. This CDR3 spans 14 amino acids. CDR3 in DNA: TGTGCCAGCAGCCAAAAAAGGGGGGGCGGGGAGCTGTTTTTT. Translation gives CASSQKRGGGELFF.

The chain recombines TRBV28 with TRBJ2-1; unclear D gene. The CDR3 spans 11 residues. CDR1 MDHEN and CDR2 SYDVKM come from the germline V gene. Trimming pared 2 bases from V and 7 bases from J, leaving 3 bases between. CDR3 loop: CASSLGNEQFF. CDR3 DNA sequence: TGTGCCAGCAGTTTAGGGAATGAGCAGTTCTTC.

The genes are TRBV7-9 and TRBJ2-2; a possible D gene is TRBD1 (7 bases). V gave up 4 bases and J gave up 8 bases, with 17 bases separating them. Germline CDR1 and CDR2: SEHNR and FQNEAQ (reference sequence). CDR3 size: 15 residues. CDR3 sequence: CASSSQWRGQGELFF. The CDR3 DNA reads as TGTGCCAGCAGCTCCCAATGGAGGGGGCAGGGGGAGCTGTTTTTT.

The chain couples TRBV28 to TRBJ2-7, with 9 bases fitting TRBD2. Trimming cost V 6 bases and J 6 bases; bases outside gene matches: 9. Looked up from germline, CDR1 is MDHEN and CDR2 is SYDVKM. CDR3 length equals 14 residues. The DNA for the CDR3 is TGTGCCAGCAGACCGACCGGGACTAGCTTCGAGCAGTACTTC. It yields the protein CASRPTGTSFEQYF. The full variable domain, rest sourced from reference TRBV28 and TRBJ2-7, is DVKVTQSSRYLVKRTGEKVFLECVQDMDHENMFWYRQDPGLGLRLIYFSYDVKMKEKGDIPEGYSVSREKKERFSLILESASTNQTSMYLCASRPTGTSFEQYFGPGTRLTVT.

The genes are TRBV5-1 and TRBJ2-7; D unresolved. There are 11 residues in the CDR3. The V gene lost 5 bases and the J gene lost 5 bases, with 8 bases spanning the gap. Germline V gene data show CDR1 as SGHRS and CDR2 as YFSETQ. CDR3 in amino acids: CASSGQHEQYF. As DNA, the CDR3 is TGCGCCAGCAGTGGGCAGCACGAGCAGTACTTC.

This clone was found a few times. The genes are TRBV6-5 and TRBJ1-6; TRBD1 aligns across 7 bases. Trimming removed 6 bases from V and 9 bases from J; junction bases left unmatched: 8. There are 14 residues in the CDR3. In germline, CDR1 is MNHEY, CDR2 SVGAGI. CDR3 region: CASRSDRESSPLHF. The CDR3 DNA reads as TGTGCCAGCAGATCCGACAGGGAAAGTTCACCCCTCCACTTT.

The rearrangement links TRBV6-5 to TRBJ1-4, with D possibly being TRBD1 (6 bases). CDR1 and CDR2 (germline): MNHEY, SVGAGI. Trimming removed 8 bases at V and 8 bases at J, with 18 bases between. This CDR3 region has 14 residues. This CDR3 is CASFSVGAREKLFF. DNA for the CDR3: TGTGCCAGCTTCTCAGTGGGGGCCAGGGAAAAACTGTTTTTT.

Relative to its sample, this clone is medium-sized (0.01 to 0.1%). The chain links TRBV6-6 to TRBJ1-1; possible D gene TRBD1, 6 bases. Trimming shortened V by 5 bases and J by 0 bases, and 16 bases separated the two germline ends. The CDR3 is 16 amino acids. The germline V gene has CDR1 MNHNY and CDR2 SVGAGI (reference sequence). CDR3 sequence (DNA): TGTGCCAGCAGTCAAGCAGGGGCTCCAATGAACACTGAAGCTTTCTTT. Its protein product is CASSQAGAPMNTEAFF.

J is TRBJ2-5 and V is TRBV9; 8 bases agree with TRBD1. J was trimmed by 5 bases and V by 0 bases; bases with no gene match: 6. CDR1 is SGDLS and CDR2 is YYNGEE in the germline V gene. The CDR3 length is 15 residues. This chain's CDR3 is CASSVGTGLGETQYF. In DNA, the CDR3 is TGTGCCAGCAGCGTAGGGACAGGGTTAGGGGAGACCCAGTACTTC.